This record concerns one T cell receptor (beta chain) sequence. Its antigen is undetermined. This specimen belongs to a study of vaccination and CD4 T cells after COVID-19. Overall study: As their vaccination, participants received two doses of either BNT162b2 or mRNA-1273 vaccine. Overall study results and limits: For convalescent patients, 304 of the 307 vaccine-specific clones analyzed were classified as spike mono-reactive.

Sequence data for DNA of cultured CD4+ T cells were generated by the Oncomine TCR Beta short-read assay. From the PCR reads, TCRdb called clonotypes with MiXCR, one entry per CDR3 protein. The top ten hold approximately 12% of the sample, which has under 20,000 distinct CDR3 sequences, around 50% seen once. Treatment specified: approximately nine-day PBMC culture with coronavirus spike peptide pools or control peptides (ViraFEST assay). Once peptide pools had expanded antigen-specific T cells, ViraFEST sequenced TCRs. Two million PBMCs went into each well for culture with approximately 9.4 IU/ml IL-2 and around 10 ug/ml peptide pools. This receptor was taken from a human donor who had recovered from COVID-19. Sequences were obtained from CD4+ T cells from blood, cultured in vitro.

In nucleotides, the CDR3 is TGCAGTGCTCACTTTAGCGGGGACACAGATACGCAGTATTTT. It is translated as CSAHFSGDTDTQYF. This chain uses TRBV20-1 with TRBJ2-3; the match to TRBD2 covers 8 bases. CDR3 length: 14 residues. V shed 5 bases and J 2 bases; nucleotides not matched to a gene: 6. Germline CDR1 reads DFQATT; CDR2 reads SNEGSKA (reference sequence).